This TCR beta chain is drawn from a study of long-term antiretroviral therapy in people with HIV. Runs used v3.0 of the immunoSEQ assay and were done at survey level. TCRdb keeps only in-frame clones here, not all; method: immunoSEQ multiplex PCR. In the table there are some 22,000 clones, around 82% of which are singletons. This clone was counted a few times. The length of the CDR3 is 15 residues. Losses at the gene ends were 8 bases for V and 10 bases for J; bases not matched to a gene: 19. Germline CDR1 and CDR2: SEHNR and FQNEAQ (reference sequence). This specimen was unsorted PBMCs, taken at the start of antiretroviral therapy. The V gene is TRBV7-9, the J gene TRBJ2-5; 7 nucleotides align to TRBD1. The receptor's source is a man aged 45-60 years with HIV. CDR3 amino acids: CASGPVAASQGDQYF. The DNA for the CDR3 is TGTGCCAGCGGTCCTGTGGCGGCATCCCAGGGGGACCAGTACTTC. Full variable domain (outside the CDR3, taken from reference TRBV7-9 and TRBJ2-5): DTGVSQNPRHKITKRGQNVTFRCDPISEHNRLYWYRQTLGQGPEFLTYFQNEAQLEKSRLLSDRFSAERPKGSFSTLEIQRTEQGDSAMYLCASGPVAASQGDQYFGPGTRLLVL.